A single sample gave rise to the 7 T cell receptor beta chains below, sequenced in a study of STAT5B mutations in CD4+ large granular lymphocyte leukemia. Produced via immunoSEQ multiplex PCR; TCRdb's table is partial and in-frame only. The profile shows 31,000 or so clones, 75% to 85% of them singletons. The sample taken for sequencing was CD4+ T cells from blood buffy coats. These receptors were collected from a human donor in good health.

Written as DNA, the CDR3 is TGTGCCAGCAGCTTAGCGTGGCGGGGGCAAGTGGGGAGAAATGAGCAGTTCTTC. As protein: CASSLAWRGQVGRNEQFF. The J gene is TRBJ2-1, the V gene TRBV7-2, with D possibly TRBD2 on 7 matching bases. The CDR3 is made up of 18 amino acids. Trimming left V 0 bases short and J 7 bases short, with 22 bases between. The germline V gene has CDR1 SGHTA and CDR2 FQGNSA.

The V and J genes are TRBV6-1 and TRBJ1-3; D possibly corresponds to TRBD1 (6 bases). The ends were cut back, 10 bases at V and 4 bases at J, with 14 bases in the middle. CDR3 length: 13 residues. The V gene's germline CDR1 is MNHNS and CDR2 SASEGT. The CDR3 is CAIRQESGNTIYF. The CDR3 DNA sequence: TGTGCCATTAGACAGGAGTCCGGAAACACCATATATTTT.

This clone was found a few times. This chain connects TRBV5-4 to TRBJ2-3, with 8 bases lining up with TRBD2. The trim removed 5 bases at V and 0 bases at J, leaving 5 bases unmatched. This CDR3 has 15 residues. The germline V gene encodes CDR1 SGHNT and CDR2 YYREEE (reference sequence). In DNA form, the CDR3 reads TGTGCCAGCAGAGACCAGCGGGGGAGCACAGATACGCAGTATTTT. Amino acid sequence: CASRDQRGSTDTQYF.

This chain joins TRBV28 and TRBJ2-7, with 10 bases lining up with TRBD1. CDR1 is MDHEN and CDR2 is SYDVKM in the germline V gene. This CDR3 is built from 15 residues. V was pared by 6 bases and J by 6 bases, with 11 bases of the junction left unmatched. CDR3 protein: CASRFPGTGVSEQYF. The CDR3 coding sequence is TGTGCCAGCAGATTTCCCGGGACAGGGGTTTCCGAGCAGTACTTC.

The rearrangement links TRBV5-1 to TRBJ2-7; D may be TRBD1 (5 bases). Germline CDR1 reads SGHRS; CDR2 reads YFSETQ. V was clipped by 4 bases and J by 0 bases, with 11 bases between them. CDR3 length equals 14 residues. The CDR3 coding sequence is TGCGCCAGCAGCCCGTCGACAGTCTCCTACGAGCAGTACTTC. Translating gives CASSPSTVSYEQYF.

This clone was recorded a few times. This sequence joins TRBV27 and TRBJ1-2; D is perhaps TRBD1 (6 bases). CDR3 size: 15 residues. Trimming removed 2 bases at V and 2 bases at J, with 12 bases between. Germline CDR1 MNHEY, CDR2 SMNVEV (reference sequence). Here the CDR3 reads CASSLDPGVNYGYTF. CDR3 nucleotide sequence: TGTGCCAGCAGTTTAGATCCAGGGGTCAACTATGGCTACACCTTC.

The chain combines TRBV11-2 with TRBJ2-3, with D tentatively TRBD1 (7 bases). The germline V gene has CDR1 SGHAT and CDR2 FQNNGV. V lost 5 bases to trimming and J lost 5 bases, with 23 bases between them. The CDR3 extends over 17 amino acids. The DNA for the CDR3 is TGTGCCAGCAGCCCCCGTGCCACAGGGGCGCGGGGAGATACGCAGTATTTT. It translates to CASSPRATGARGDTQYF.